Listed below are T cell receptor beta chains from one sample, sequenced in a study of CD8 T cells in ankylosing spondylitis. One entry per CDR3 protein, called by TCRdb with MiXCR from the 5' RACE reads. Among about 540,000 distinct CDR3 sequences listed, roughly 12% were seen once. Sequenced input: blood, either unsorted or a sorted T cell fraction (not recorded which). These receptors were taken from a male donor with ankylosing spondylitis. CDR3s include the opening cysteine and the closing phenylalanine or tryptophan. Each record gives: clone size, J gene, V gene, D gene, CDR3 DNA, CDR3 protein. D genes are given only for firm matches. Only some rows state a clone size, as once, few, many or a class for expanded clones.

clone_size: few
j_call: TRBJ1-1
v_call: TRBV7-2
d_call: -
cdr3_nt: TGTGCCAGCAGCTTTTCGGTCAGTTACTCGTCTGAAGCTTTCTTT
cdr3_aa: CASSFSVSYSSEAFF

clone_size: many
j_call: TRBJ2-1
v_call: TRBV15
d_call: TRBD1
cdr3_nt: TGTGCCACCAGCAACCCTGGTGGGGCAGGGGGCAGCCATGAGCAGTTCTTC
cdr3_aa: CATSNPGGAGGSHEQFF

clone_size: few
j_call: TRBJ2-1
v_call: TRBV18
d_call: -
cdr3_nt: TGTGCCAGCTCGGGGGCGTTCTCCTACAATGAGCAGTTCTTC
cdr3_aa: CASSGAFSYNEQFF

clone_size: few
j_call: TRBJ2-5
v_call: TRBV7-2
d_call: -
cdr3_nt: TGTGCCAGCAGCGCCGGGACGAACCAAGAGACCCAGTACTTC
cdr3_aa: CASSAGTNQETQYF

clone_size: many
j_call: TRBJ2-3
v_call: TRBV20-1
d_call: TRBD2
cdr3_nt: TGCAGTGCCACCACTAGTGGGCCGCCTAGCGGTTCATTCGGAGATACGCAGTATTTT
cdr3_aa: CSATTSGPPSGSFGDTQYF

clone_size: few
j_call: TRBJ1-2
v_call: TRBV7-2
d_call: TRBD1
cdr3_nt: TGTGCCAGCAGCTATGGGACAGGAAGTTATGGCTACACCTTC
cdr3_aa: CASSYGTGSYGYTF

clone_size: many
j_call: TRBJ1-3
v_call: TRBV12-3/TRBV12-4
d_call: -
cdr3_nt: TGTGCCAGCAGTTCCCGACCCGGCGCAAACACCATATATTTT
cdr3_aa: CASSSRPGANTIYF

clone_size: few
j_call: TRBJ2-2
v_call: TRBV11-1
d_call: -
cdr3_nt: TGTGCCAGCACCAGGGGGGATCGGATCGGGGAGCTGTTTTTT
cdr3_aa: CASTRGDRIGELFF

clone_size: -
j_call: TRBJ2-3
v_call: TRBV7-2
d_call: -
cdr3_nt: TGTGCCAGCAGCTACCCCTTGGGTAGGGTGGGCACAGATACGCAGTATTTT
cdr3_aa: CASSYPLGRVGTDTQYF

clone_size: -
j_call: TRBJ1-1
v_call: TRBV7-9
d_call: TRBD1
cdr3_nt: TGTGCCAGCAGCTCGTGGTTTGTACAGGGGAAAGGGACTGAAGCTTTCTTT
cdr3_aa: CASSSWFVQGKGTEAFF

clone_size: few
j_call: TRBJ2-1
v_call: TRBV7-7
d_call: TRBD2
cdr3_nt: TGTGCCAGCAGCTCCGGACTAGCGGGAGGGCATGAGCAGTTCTTC
cdr3_aa: CASSSGLAGGHEQFF

clone_size: -
j_call: TRBJ1-5
v_call: TRBV19
d_call: TRBD1
cdr3_nt: TGTGCCAGTAGGACAGGGGGGGGTTCCAATCAGCCCCAGCATTTT
cdr3_aa: CASRTGGGSNQPQHF

clone_size: -
j_call: TRBJ1-5
v_call: TRBV24-1
d_call: -
cdr3_nt: TGTGCCACCAGTGACTCCGCGCGTATTCAGCCCCAGCATTTT
cdr3_aa: CATSDSARIQPQHF

clone_size: few
j_call: TRBJ2-1
v_call: TRBV28
d_call: -
cdr3_nt: TGTGCCAGCAGTTTACTGTCAGGGGACAATGAGCAGTTCTTC
cdr3_aa: CASSLLSGDNEQFF

clone_size: few
j_call: TRBJ2-1
v_call: TRBV12-3/TRBV12-4
d_call: TRBD2
cdr3_nt: TGTGCCAGCAGTTCCGGGACTAGCGGCCTCTACAATGAGCAGTTCTTC
cdr3_aa: CASSSGTSGLYNEQFF

clone_size: few
j_call: TRBJ1-2
v_call: TRBV20-1
d_call: -
cdr3_nt: TGCAGTGCCTTCAGGGAGGGCTCCTATGGCTACACCTTC
cdr3_aa: CSAFREGSYGYTF